The clone carrying this T cell receptor beta chain showed up just a few times. Its antigen is not identified. The sorted Tregs were CD4+CD25+CD127-/low cells. Study results and caveats: Tumor-infiltrating Treg TCR alpha and beta sequences overlapped most with tumor naive CD4+ T cells, then blood naive. In terms of TCR gene usage, tumor memory CD4+ T cells clustered together with blood and lymph node memory CD4+ cells, as well as with lymph node naive CD4+ cells. The larger cohort examined one V-J beta rearrangement, not whole repertoires.

Germline CDR1 reads MNHEY; CDR2 reads SVGAGI. This CDR3 is 15 amino acids long. V dropped 5 bases and J dropped 2 bases, with 12 bases sitting between them. Constant-region reverse primers amplified full-length variable regions, followed by semi-nested Nested Universal Primer A PCR. TCRdb independently ran MiXCR on the 5' RACE reads; one entry per CDR3 protein. The sample shows 40,000 to 55,000 distinct CDR3 sequences, roughly 22% of them seen only once. This chain connects TRBV6-5 to TRBJ1-4, with no clear D. Sequenced: Tregs sorted from a lymph node. The clonotype was recovered from a female donor with breast cancer. The CDR3 protein is CASSNEVGTNEKLFF. CDR3 DNA: TGTGCCAGCAGTAACGAAGTGGGTACTAATGAAAAACTGTTTTTT.